This T cell receptor (beta chain) is from a study of OX40 agonist ivuxolimab in advanced cancers. On the study more broadly: Averaging about 60 years in age, with a range of 23 to 79, the cohort was 82.7% male. Three patients responded partially, comprising one with hepatocellular carcinoma and two with cutaneous melanoma. Whole-study results and caveats: It was also the case that some nonresponders had low normalized T-cell clonal expansion.

To note about this clone: The target antigen is unknown.

CDR1 is SGHDN, CDR2 FVKESK, per germline. This CDR3 comprises 14 residues. V was trimmed by 1 base and J by 6 bases, leaving 13 bases between them. Measured with immunoSEQ multiplex PCR; TCRdb has only the in-frame clones, and not every one. The profile shows about 100,000 clones, 70% to 90% of them singletons. The source was CD4+ or CD8+ T cells sorted from blood, collected in a trial of the OX40 agonist ivuxolimab. This receptor was obtained from an adult with an advanced solid tumor such as melanoma, head and neck, liver or kidney cancer. The V and J genes are TRBV14 and TRBJ2-7, with D maybe TRBD2 (5 bases). The CDR3 loop reads CASSQVGVVGEQYF. In DNA, the CDR3 is TGTGCCAGCAGCCAAGTGGGAGTGGTAGGCGAGCAGTACTTC.